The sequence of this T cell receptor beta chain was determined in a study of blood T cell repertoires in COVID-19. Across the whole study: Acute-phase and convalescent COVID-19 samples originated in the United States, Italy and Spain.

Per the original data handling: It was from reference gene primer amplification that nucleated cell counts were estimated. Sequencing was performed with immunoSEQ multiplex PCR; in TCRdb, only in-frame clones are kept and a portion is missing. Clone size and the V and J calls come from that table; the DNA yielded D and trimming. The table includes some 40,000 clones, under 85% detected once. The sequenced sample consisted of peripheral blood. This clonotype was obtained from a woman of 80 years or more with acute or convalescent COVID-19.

This CDR3 is CATKDRAYTSYNSPLHF. The CDR3 DNA reads as TGTGCCACTAAGGACAGGGCGTACACCTCCTATAATTCACCCCTCCACTTT. The rearrangement uses TRBV19 and TRBJ1-6, with 8 bases identical to TRBD1. The CDR3 spans 17 residues. The germline gives CDR1 LNHDA, CDR2 SQIVND (reference sequence). Germline trimming cut 10 bases from V and 0 bases from J; bases unmatched to any gene: 11.